The 11 T cell receptor beta chains given below trace back to one sample, sequenced in a study of vaccination effects on CD4 cells after COVID-19. Measured with immunoSEQ multiplex PCR; TCRdb has only the in-frame clones, and not every one. Altogether fewer than 25,000 clones are present, over 70% being singletons, with the ten largest covering over 7.5%. Pools of viral peptides were used by the ViraFEST assay to expand antigen-specific CD4+ T cells ahead of sequencing. Between days 10 and 11 of culture, CD4+ T cells were separated out. Either the mRNA-1273 or the BNT162b2 vaccine was given to participants as two doses. No antigen has been assigned to these receptors. The starting material was CD4+ T cells from PBMCs cultured with SARS-CoV-2 spike peptides, obtained after COVID-19 vaccination. The receptors were sampled from a human donor who received a COVID-19 vaccine.

This chain uses TRBV24-1 with TRBJ2-7; the D is unclear. CDR3 length: 17 amino acids. The V and J ends lost 9 bases and 0 bases respectively, with 23 bases between them. The germline CDR1 and CDR2 sequences are KGHDR and SFDVKD. This CDR3 reads CATYQPPLGSASYEQYF. In DNA form, the CDR3 reads TGTGCCACCTACCAGCCCCCTCTGGGGTCAGCCTCCTACGAGCAGTACTTC.

The chain carries TRBV18 and TRBJ1-5, with a tentative D call TRBD1 (5 bases). Germline CDR1 reads KGHSH; CDR2 reads LQKENI. CDR3 length: 17 residues. The V end lost 5 bases, the J end lost 0 bases, and 17 bases lay between the germline ends. CDR3 sequence reads: CASSSGTALYSNQPQHF. CDR3 DNA sequence: TGTGCCAGCTCATCCGGGACGGCATTATATAGCAATCAGCCCCAGCATTTT.

This chain connects TRBV7-8 to TRBJ2-3; TRBD1 agrees at 7 bases. This CDR3 comprises 16 residues. Trimming at V came to 8 bases and at J to 5 bases, leaving 16 bases not matched to a gene. Germline-derived CDR1 and CDR2 are SGHVS and FQNEAQ. CDR3 nucleotides: TGTGCCAGCTCCCATCTCCGGGACAGTTATCAAGATACGCAGTATTTT. This codes for CASSHLRDSYQDTQYF.

This rearrangement joins TRBV4-1 to TRBJ1-2; 8 positions match TRBD1. The CDR3 has 16 residues. The V segment lost 0 bases and the J segment 3 bases; nucleotides outside the gene matches: 6. The germline V gene has CDR1 MGHRA and CDR2 YSYEKL. In DNA, the CDR3 is TGCGCCAGCAGCCAAGACGTGACAGGGGCTTACTATGGCTACACCTTC. Protein sequence: CASSQDVTGAYYGYTF.

The chain carries TRBV9 and TRBJ1-3; D may be TRBD1 (5 bases). Germline V gene sequence: CDR1 SGDLS, CDR2 YYNGEE. The CDR3 loop spans 15 amino acids. Trimming took 0 bases from V and 2 from J, leaving 9 bases between them. DNA for the CDR3: TGTGCCAGCAGCGTAGCTGGGGCGGCTGGAAACACCATATATTTT. This translates into CASSVAGAAGNTIYF. The entire variable domain, with the rest obtained from reference TRBV9 and TRBJ1-3, is as follows: DSGVTQTPKHLITATGQRVTLRCSPRSGDLSVYWYQQSLDQGLQFLIQYYNGEERAKGNILERFSAQQFPDLHSELNLSSLELGDSALYFCASSVAGAAGNTIYFGEGSWLTVV.

V usage is TRBV6-5 and J usage is TRBJ2-1; 7 nucleotides match TRBD1. The CDR3 totals 14 residues. Germline values: CDR1 MNHEY, CDR2 SVGAGI. V lost 6 bases and J lost 14; bases outside the gene matches: 16. CDR3 coding DNA: TGTGCCAGCAGCGATAGACAGGGAAGGGCCCTTGAGTTCTTC. Its protein product is CASSDRQGRALEFF.

V usage is TRBV27 and J usage is TRBJ1-3; maybe TRBD1 (6 bases). Per germline, CDR1 MNHEY and CDR2 SMNVEV (reference sequence). The CDR3 is 15 amino acids. Between the trimmed V and J ends, which lost 7 bases and 2 bases, there was a span of 15 bases. The CDR3 loop is CASTKTTGTGNTIYF. The CDR3 DNA is TGTGCCAGCACCAAAACCACAGGGACTGGAAACACCATATATTTT.

This clone was counted only a few times. This rearrangement joins TRBV7-2 to TRBJ2-3; 7 bases fit TRBD1. CDR1 is SGHTA and CDR2 is FQGNSA in the germline V gene. The J segment lost 7 bases and the V segment lost 5 bases, leaving 6 bases of the junction unmatched. The CDR3 loop spans 13 amino acids. The CDR3 DNA reads as TGTGCCAGCAGCCGTAGACAGGGAAATACGCAGTATTTT. This encodes CASSRRQGNTQYF.

The chain uses TRBV2 and TRBJ2-7, with a tentative D call TRBD1 (5 bases). In germline, CDR1 is SNHLY, CDR2 FYNNEI. This CDR3 region has 12 residues. V shed 8 bases and J shed 5 bases, with 13 bases lying between them. The CDR3 sequence is CASDSDRNEQYF. CDR3 sequence (DNA): TGTGCCAGCGACAGTGATAGGAACGAGCAGTACTTC.

V usage is TRBV18 and J usage is TRBJ2-7; 9 positions agree with TRBD2. CDR1 KGHSH and CDR2 LQKENI come from the germline V gene. V shed 3 bases, J shed 0 bases, and the junction held 0 bases outside the gene matches. The CDR3 loop spans 14 amino acids. The DNA for the CDR3 is TGTGCCAGCTCACCTAGCGGGAGCTCCTACGAGCAGTACTTC. Amino acids: CASSPSGSSYEQYF.

This clone was seen a single time. This chain joins TRBV27 and TRBJ1-5; unclear D gene. Germline V gene lookup returns CDR1 MNHEY and CDR2 SMNVEV (reference sequence). The V end lost 4 bases, the J end lost 1 base, and 17 bases lay between the germline ends. The CDR3 totals 17 residues. CDR3 in amino acids: CASSSSEWYQSNQPQHF. The CDR3 nucleotides read TGTGCCAGCAGTTCGTCGGAGTGGTATCAAAGCAATCAGCCCCAGCATTTT.